The T cell receptor (beta chain) described here comes from a study of PD-1 blockade in classical Hodgkin lymphoma. Broader study findings: Baseline diversity resembling that of newly diagnosed patients was seen in complete responders.

Trimming cost V 8 bases and J 5 bases, with 12 bases left between them. This CDR3 has 13 residues. Germline lookup yields CDR1 MGHDK and CDR2 SYGVNS. Relapse after autologous stem cell transplantation occurred in every patient, and brentuximab vedotin exposure varied. Generated by immunoSEQ multiplex PCR, the TCRdb table keeps only in-frame clones and is missing some. The sample holds 40,000 to 45,000 clones, under 75% seen once. About this clone itself: Antigen: not known.

The sequence was collected from a human donor with classical Hodgkin lymphoma. The chain uses TRBV25-1 and TRBJ2-2; D unclear. The starting material was peripheral blood mononuclear cells (PBMCs), obtained at baseline. CDR3 bases: TGTGCCAGCGCGGACCAGTCGACCGGGGAGCTGTTTTTT. Amino acids: CASADQSTGELFF.